The 9 T cell receptor beta chains below all came from one sample that was sequenced in a study of blood T cell repertoires in COVID-19. Profiling relied on immunoSEQ multiplex PCR, and the TCRdb table lists in-frame clones only, not all of them. The data show roughly 53,000 clones, with 90% seen just once and about 3% held by the top ten. The specimen was peripheral blood. The receptors were sampled from a human donor in a cohort sampled during active COVID-19.

The chain links TRBV7-2 to TRBJ2-5, with a weak D call TRBD2 (5 bases). The CDR3 sequence is 15 residues long. The V end was cut by 5 bases, the J end by 5 bases, with 18 bases between. Germline V gene lookup returns CDR1 SGHTA and CDR2 FQGNSA. The DNA for the CDR3 is TGTGCCAGCAGCGTCCGGGCTCGGGAAGGGGAGACCCAGTACTTC. Its protein is CASSVRAREGETQYF.

The J gene is TRBJ2-7, the V gene TRBV5-6; 10 bases are a match to TRBD2. The CDR3 has 17 residues. V was clipped by 0 bases and J by 3 bases; unmatched bases: 9. Germline V gives CDR1 SGHDT, CDR2 YYEEEE. CDR3 DNA: TGTGCCAGCAGCTTGGGAGGAACTAGCGGGGACCTCTACGAGCAGTACGTC. It specifies CASSLGGTSGDLYEQYV.

This chain uses TRBV7-2 with TRBJ2-1; D possibly corresponds to TRBD1 (6 bases). Trimming took off 1 base at V and 3 bases at J, with 10 bases between the two ends. CDR1 and CDR2 (germline): SGHTA, FQGNSA. The CDR3 runs 15 residues. The CDR3 nucleotides are TGTGCCAGCAGCTTAGAACAGGGCCACTACAATGAGCAGTTCTTC. Amino acids: CASSLEQGHYNEQFF. The full variable domain, in which reference TRBV7-2 and TRBJ2-1 provide the parts outside the CDR3, is GAGVSQSPSNKVTEKGKDVELRCDPISGHTALYWYRQSLGQGLEFLIYFQGNSAPDKSGLPSDRFSAERTGGSVSTLTIQRTQQEDSAVYLCASSLEQGHYNEQFFGPGTRLTVL.

The CDR3, as DNA: TGTGCCAGCAGCTTATCTCCCAGGCAAGAGACCCAGTACTTC. Translated, it gives CASSLSPRQETQYF. The chain combines TRBV5-8 with TRBJ2-5; unclear D gene. The CDR3 totals 14 residues. From germline, CDR1 is SGHTS and CDR2 YDEGEE. Trimming removed 2 bases at V and 2 bases at J, with 10 bases between.

The J gene is TRBJ2-3, the V gene TRBV10-2; weak D call: TRBD1 (6 bases). The germline CDR1 and CDR2 sequences are WSHSY and SAAADI. The V end was cut by 5 bases, the J end by 8 bases, with 17 bases between. CDR3 size: 14 residues. The CDR3 region has the DNA TGCGCCAGCAGTCACGACAGGCTCGTTCCTACGCAGTATTTT. Protein sequence: CASSHDRLVPTQYF.

J is TRBJ2-7 and V is TRBV6-5, with D perhaps matching TRBD1 (6 bases). The CDR3 sequence is 14 residues long. Per germline, CDR1 MNHEY and CDR2 SVGAGI. Trimming took 4 bases from V and 0 from J, leaving 10 bases between them. In nucleotides, the CDR3 is TGTGCCAGCAGTTCAGACAGGCTCTCCTACGAGCAGTACTTC. Translated, it gives CASSSDRLSYEQYF.

In this sample, this clone turned up once. J is TRBJ2-7 and V is TRBV9; D might be TRBD1 (6 bases). Germline CDR1 SGDLS, CDR2 YYNGEE. The CDR3 has 14 residues. The V end was cut by 3 bases, the J end by 0 bases, with 10 bases between. CDR3 bases: TGTGCCAGCAGCGGCCGGGACAACTCCTACGAGCAGTACTTC. Protein sequence: CASSGRDNSYEQYF.

The gene calls are TRBV28 and TRBJ2-5, with 8 bases lining up with TRBD1. V was clipped by 6 bases and J by 2 bases; unmatched bases: 8. Germline V gene data show CDR1 as MDHEN and CDR2 as SYDVKM. The CDR3 extends over 15 amino acids. The DNA of the CDR3 is TGTGCCAGCAGCCGACTCGACAGGGGACAAGAGACCCAGTACTTC. Encoded protein: CASSRLDRGQETQYF.

The V and J genes are TRBV7-3 and TRBJ1-1; the D gene is possibly TRBD1 (5 bases). CDR1 SGHTA and CDR2 FQGTGA come from the germline V gene. The CDR3 is made up of 15 amino acids. Trimming took 2 bases from V and 3 from J, leaving 13 bases between them. This CDR3 is CASSLLPQQDTEAFF. CDR3 sequence (DNA): TGTGCCAGCAGCTTACTTCCGCAACAGGACACTGAAGCTTTCTTT.